A single count supports the clone carrying this T cell receptor (beta chain). The sample comes from a study of blood T cell repertoires in COVID-19. Study summary: The samples span acute and convalescent COVID-19 from the United States, Italy and Spain. The analysed material was cDNA or gDNA that came from T cells, B-cell-depleted T cells, or PBMCs.

V shed 11 bases and J shed 7 bases, with 11 bases lying between them. CDR3 length: 11 amino acids. Germline CDR1 reads MGHRA; CDR2 reads YSYEKL. Original processing notes: The assay estimated nucleated cells by amplifying reference gene primers. Repertoires were generated with immunoSEQ multiplex PCR, while TCRdb's copy carries only in-frame clones and drops some. The V and J calls and clone size come from that table; D and trimming were worked out from the DNA. The profile shows about 180,000 clones, 60% to 80% of them singletons. The TCR was taken from a woman in her seventies with acute or convalescent COVID-19. The gene calls are TRBV4-1 and TRBJ1-4, with D perhaps TRBD1 (6 bases). The sample comprised peripheral blood. CDR3 DNA sequence: TGCGCCGGCGGGGGCGGTGAAAAACTGTTTTTT. Translating gives CAGGGGEKLFF.